The source of this T cell receptor (beta chain) is a study of cytomegalovirus exposure and HLA in healthy donors. Study details: Among about 380 genotyped donors, around 80% fell in the Caucasian-associated ancestry cluster. Study-wide findings and caveats: Cytomegalovirus association was listed for about 160 TCR beta chains. Confirmation in vitro established that three CMV-associated chains were specific for CMV antigens.

Germline V gene data show CDR1 as LNHDA and CDR2 as SQIVND (reference sequence). The CDR3 length is 11 residues. Deletions cut 11 bases from V and 8 bases from J, with 15 bases between. Points on this clone: Its antigen is not identified.

In the PCR, 60 Vbeta and 13 Jbeta primers were used. Assay: immunoSEQ multiplex PCR; the TCRdb copy retains only in-frame clones and omits some. The table for this sample gives about 130,000 clones. The specimen was PBMCs. J is TRBJ1-2 and V is TRBV19; a possible D gene is TRBD1 (5 bases). This clonotype was sampled from a young man in good health and CMV-seronegative. The CDR3 coding sequence is TGTGCCGGTGGGCAGGGTAAAGGCTACACCTTC. Protein sequence: CAGGQGKGYTF. Combining the CDR3 with reference TRBV19 and TRBJ1-2 gives the whole variable domain DGGITQSPKYLFRKEGQNVTLSCEQNLNHDAMYWYRQDPGQGLRLIYYSQIVNDFQKGDIAEGYSVSREKKESFPLTVTSAQKNPTAFYLCAGGQGKGYTFGSGTRLTVV.